This T cell receptor (beta chain) was captured by sequencing in a study of Ad26.COV2.S vaccination and SARS-CoV-2 variants. Sample treatment: roughly 19 received Ad26.COV2.S at low or high dose, single or two shots; roughly five received placebo; per-sample allocation not given. Sampling happened 63 days after the first vaccine or placebo injection. Notes on this clone: Its antigen is unknown.

The table came from immunoSEQ multiplex PCR; TCRdb's copy has only in-frame clones and leaves some out. The sample yields 500,000 or so clones, around nine tenths seen once. Study-level findings and limits: Analyses of TCR breadth and depth may have underestimated total T cell responses. Breadth of non-spike TCRs did not differ between vaccinees and placebo recipients.

The CDR3 is made up of 19 amino acids. With 4 bases clipped from V and 2 bases from J, the junction kept 15 bases outside the gene matches. CDR1 is MNHNS, CDR2 SASEGT, per germline. The TCR comes from a person aged 18 to 65 who received the Ad26.COV2.S COVID-19 vaccine or a placebo. The rearrangement links TRBV6-1 to TRBJ2-7; 12 positions match TRBD1. Sequences were derived from peripheral blood, sampled in a trial of Ad26.COV2.S vaccine versus placebo. The CDR3 loop reads CASSVQDWDRGRGTYEQYF. The CDR3 DNA is TGTGCCAGCAGTGTTCAAGATTGGGACAGGGGGCGAGGGACCTACGAGCAGTACTTC.